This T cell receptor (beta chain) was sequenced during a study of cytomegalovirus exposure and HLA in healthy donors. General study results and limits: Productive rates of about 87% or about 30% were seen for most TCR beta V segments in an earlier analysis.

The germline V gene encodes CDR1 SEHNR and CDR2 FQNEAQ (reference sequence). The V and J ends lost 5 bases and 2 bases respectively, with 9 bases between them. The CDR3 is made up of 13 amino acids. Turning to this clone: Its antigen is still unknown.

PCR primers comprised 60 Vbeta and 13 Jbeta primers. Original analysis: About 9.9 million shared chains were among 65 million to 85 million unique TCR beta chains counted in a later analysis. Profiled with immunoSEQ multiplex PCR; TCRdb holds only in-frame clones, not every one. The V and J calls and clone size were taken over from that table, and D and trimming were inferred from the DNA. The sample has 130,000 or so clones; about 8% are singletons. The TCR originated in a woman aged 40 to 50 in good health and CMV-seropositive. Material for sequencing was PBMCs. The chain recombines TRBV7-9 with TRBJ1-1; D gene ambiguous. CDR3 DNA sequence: TGTGCCAGCAGCCCCTCGGGTAACACTGAAGCTTTCTTT. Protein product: CASSPSGNTEAFF.